Listed here are 25 T cell receptor beta chains from one sample, sequenced in a study of blood T cell repertoires in COVID-19. Assay: immunoSEQ multiplex PCR; the TCRdb copy retains only in-frame clones and omits some. The sample shows hundreds of thousands of clones, roughly 80% of them seen only once. The specimen sequenced was peripheral blood. These receptors all stem from a middle-aged woman with active or convalescent COVID-19.

J is TRBJ2-3 and V is TRBV11-3; D is uncertain. With 7 bases removed from V and 4 bases from J, the gap between germline ends came to 15 bases. The CDR3 totals 14 residues. Germline-derived CDR1 and CDR2 are SGHNT and YENEEA. This CDR3 reads CASTRVASSDTQYF. The CDR3 nucleotides are TGTGCCAGCACCCGGGTGGCTAGTTCAGATACGCAGTATTTT.

The chain links TRBV30 to TRBJ1-6; weak D call: TRBD1 (6 bases). The CDR3 covers 13 residues. V lost 5 bases and J 5 bases, leaving 10 bases between the germline ends. The germline V gene encodes CDR1 GTSNPN and CDR2 SVGIG (reference sequence). As DNA, the CDR3 is TGTGCCTGGGACAGGACGAATAATTCACCCCTCCACTTT. This gives the protein CAWDRTNNSPLHF.

The V call is TRBV14, the J call TRBJ1-2; the D gene is possibly TRBD1 (6 bases). CDR1 SGHDN and CDR2 FVKESK come from the germline V gene. The V gene lost 2 bases and the J gene lost 3 bases, with 10 bases spanning the gap. CDR3 length: 14 residues. In DNA, the CDR3 is TGTGCCAGCAGCCAAAACAGGGTTGACTATGGCTACACCTTC. Amino acid sequence: CASSQNRVDYGYTF.

The chain links TRBV5-4 to TRBJ1-2; TRBD1 matches at 9 bases. The germline CDR1 and CDR2 sequences are SGHNT and YYREEE (reference sequence). Trimming took 0 bases from V and 2 from J; bases not matched to a gene: 5. The CDR3 is 16 amino acids. CDR3 residues: CASSLAQQGANYGYTF. CDR3 bases: TGTGCCAGCAGCTTGGCCCAACAGGGGGCAAACTATGGCTACACCTTC.

The V gene is TRBV4-2, the J gene TRBJ2-5, with TRBD2 as a possible D gene (7 bases). This CDR3 region has 16 residues. The germline gives CDR1 LGHNA, CDR2 YNFKEQ. Trimming cost V 1 base and J 2 bases, with 14 bases left between them. The CDR3 sequence is CASSQAAGTTQETQYF. Here the CDR3 DNA reads TGTGCCAGCAGCCAAGCAGCGGGGACAACACAAGAGACCCAGTACTTC.

The CDR3 DNA reads TGTGCCATCAGTGACGAGGGTTCGCGTGGCAATGAGCAGTTCTTC. It specifies CAISDEGSRGNEQFF. The rearrangement joins TRBV10-3 to TRBJ2-1; D perhaps matches TRBD2 (5 bases). Germline V gene lookup returns CDR1 ENHRY and CDR2 SYGVKD. Trimming stripped 3 bases from V and 6 bases from J, with 15 bases between. The CDR3 covers 15 residues.

This clone appeared a few times. The genes are TRBV7-2 and TRBJ1-3, with D uncertain. Germline CDR1 is SGHTA and CDR2 is FQGNSA. There are 16 residues in the CDR3. The V gene lost 4 bases and the J gene lost 4 bases, with 17 bases spanning the gap. The CDR3 protein is CASSSNWEAGGNTIYF. In nucleotides, the CDR3 is TGTGCCAGCAGCTCAAACTGGGAAGCGGGGGGAAACACCATATATTTT. Based on the CDR3 plus reference TRBV7-2 and TRBJ1-3, the full variable domain is GAGVSQSPSNKVTEKGKDVELRCDPISGHTALYWYRQSLGQGLEFLIYFQGNSAPDKSGLPSDRFSAERTGGSVSTLTIQRTQQEDSAVYLCASSSNWEAGGNTIYFGEGSWLTVV.

This chain links TRBV2 with TRBJ1-6, with D hard to call. The CDR3 covers 16 residues. CDR1 and CDR2 (germline): SNHLY, FYNNEI. Trimming removed 1 base from V and 0 bases from J, with 7 bases in between. DNA of the CDR3: TGTGCCAGCAGTGAAGATGGTAGCTCCTATAATTCACCCCTCCACTTT. Residues: CASSEDGSSYNSPLHF. The variable domain in full, completed from reference TRBV2 and TRBJ1-6, reads EPEVTQTPSHQVTQMGQEVILRCVPISNHLYFYWYRQILGQKVEFLVSFYNNEISEKSEIFDDQFSVERPDGSNFTLKIRSTKLEDSAMYFCASSEDGSSYNSPLHFGNGTRLTVT.

V and J are TRBV27 and TRBJ2-7; 7 nucleotides align to TRBD1. Germline V lookup: CDR1 MNHEY, CDR2 SMNVEV (reference sequence). CDR3 length equals 14 residues. Trimming at V came to 0 bases and at J to 7 bases, leaving 6 bases not matched to a gene. CDR3 loop: CASSLSNTGEEQYF. The DNA for the CDR3 is TGTGCCAGCAGTTTATCGAATACAGGGGAGGAGCAGTACTTC.

The V gene is TRBV5-5, the J gene TRBJ1-4; the D gene is possibly TRBD1 (5 bases). The CDR3 sequence is 15 residues long. Trimming stripped 0 bases from V and 7 bases from J, with 13 bases between. Germline loops: CDR1 SGHKS, CDR2 YYEKEE (reference sequence). As DNA, the CDR3 is TGTGCCAGCAGCTTGGTGGAGGGGCCCCTTGAAAAACTGTTTTTT. It codes for CASSLVEGPLEKLFF.

The chain recombines TRBV6-2 or TRBV6-3 with TRBJ1-1, with D hard to call. The CDR3 has 13 residues. V lost 5 bases to trimming and J lost 10 bases, with 17 bases between them. CDR1 MNHEY and CDR2 SVGEGT come from the germline V gene. The CDR3 region is CASSGSSGLGAFF. CDR3 DNA: TGTGCCAGCAGTGGATCAAGCGGGCTGGGAGCTTTCTTT.

In this sample, this clone turned up once. The J gene is TRBJ2-5, the V gene TRBV15; D might be TRBD2 (5 bases). V dropped 0 bases and J dropped 2 bases, with 10 bases sitting between them. The CDR3 loop spans 15 amino acids. CDR1 and CDR2 from the germline V gene are LNHNV and YYDKDF (reference sequence). CDR3 amino acids: CATSRDREVQETQYF. The CDR3 DNA reads TGTGCCACCAGCAGAGATCGGGAAGTTCAAGAGACCCAGTACTTC.

This clone was recorded a few times. V usage is TRBV5-1 and J usage is TRBJ1-1; D remains unclear. Germline lookup yields CDR1 SGHRS and CDR2 YFSETQ. V lost 0 bases and J lost 0, with 15 bases in between. The CDR3 consists of 17 residues. CDR3 DNA: TGCGCCAGCAGCTTGGACTACTTAGGCAGATTGAACACTGAAGCTTTCTTT. As protein: CASSLDYLGRLNTEAFF.

This clone was detected a few times. This chain uses TRBV6-6 with TRBJ1-5; D might be TRBD1 (5 bases). V gave up 2 bases and J gave up 4 bases, with 12 bases separating them. CDR1 is MNHNY, CDR2 SVGAGI, per germline (reference sequence). The CDR3 is 15 residues long. In DNA, the CDR3 is TGTGCCAGCAGTTACGGTGGGGCTCGGAATCAGCCCCAGCATTTT. Translating gives CASSYGGARNQPQHF.

The chain carries TRBV7-2 and TRBJ2-4, with 12 bases fitting TRBD2. Per the germline V gene, CDR1 is SGHTA and CDR2 is FQGNSA. There are 19 residues in the CDR3. Trimming removed 4 bases from V and 2 bases from J; junction bases left unmatched: 12. The CDR3 is CASSSPRLAGEVTKNIQYF. For the CDR3, the DNA is TGTGCCAGCAGCTCCCCCAGACTAGCGGGAGAGGTAACCAAAAACATTCAGTACTTC.

The J gene is TRBJ1-1, the V gene TRBV29-1, with D possibly being TRBD1 (6 bases). This CDR3 has 12 amino acids. The germline V and J ends were trimmed by 3 bases and 5 bases, with 10 bases remaining between them. Germline V gives CDR1 SQVTM, CDR2 ANQGSEA. The CDR3 sequence: CSVDRGRTEAFF. DNA for the CDR3: TGCAGCGTTGACAGGGGAAGGACTGAAGCTTTCTTT. Full variable domain (missing parts from reference TRBV29-1 and TRBJ1-1): SAVISQKPSRDICQRGTSLTIQCQVDSQVTMMFWYRQQPGQSLTLIATANQGSEATYESGFVIDKFPISRPNLTFSTLTVSNMSPEDSSIYLCSVDRGRTEAFFGQGTRLTVV.

V usage is TRBV7-9 and J usage is TRBJ2-2; D perhaps matches TRBD2 (5 bases). Germline-derived CDR1 and CDR2 are SEHNR and FQNEAQ (reference sequence). CDR3 size: 17 residues. The V gene lost 1 base and the J gene lost 5 bases, with 17 bases spanning the gap. CDR3 sequence reads: CASSLVGSGGRTGELFF. In DNA form, the CDR3 reads TGTGCCAGCAGCTTAGTTGGGAGCGGAGGACGAACCGGGGAGCTGTTTTTT. Based on the CDR3 plus reference TRBV7-9 and TRBJ2-2, the full variable domain is DTGVSQNPRHKITKRGQNVTFRCDPISEHNRLYWYRQTLGQGPEFLTYFQNEAQLEKSRLLSDRFSAERPKGSFSTLEIQRTEQGDSAMYLCASSLVGSGGRTGELFFGEGSRLTVL.

The chain has TRBV12-3 or TRBV12-4 and TRBJ2-5, with D possibly TRBD1 on 5 matching bases. The V end was cut by 6 bases, the J end by 5 bases, with 13 bases between. The length of the CDR3 is 13 residues. The CDR3 nucleotides read TGTGCCAGCAGGATCCAGGGAAGGGAGACCCAGTACTTC. It translates to CASRIQGRETQYF.

The genes are TRBV9 and TRBJ1-2, with D perhaps matching TRBD1 (6 bases). This CDR3 has 12 amino acids. The germline V and J ends were trimmed by 8 bases and 8 bases, with 16 bases remaining between them. Germline V CDR1 and CDR2: SGDLS, YYNGEE. CDR3: CASSDQGPGYTF. The CDR3 DNA sequence: TGTGCCAGTTCTGACCAGGGGCCCGGCTACACCTTC.

The chain uses TRBV5-6 and TRBJ2-7, with 8 nucleotides matching TRBD1. This CDR3 spans 17 amino acids. Germline V gene sequence: CDR1 SGHDT, CDR2 YYEEEE. With V trimmed by 3 bases and J by 0 bases, 11 bases remained unmatched. Here the CDR3 DNA reads TGTGCCAGCAGCTCCCTGGACAGGGCCCTTAGCTCCTACGAGCAGTACTTC. Translated, it gives CASSSLDRALSSYEQYF.

The chain uses TRBV5-4 and TRBJ2-2; the match to TRBD1 covers 7 bases. V shed 1 base and J 1 base; nucleotides not matched to a gene: 7. The CDR3 is 17 residues long. Germline V CDR1 and CDR2: SGHNT, YYREEE (reference sequence). The CDR3 region is CASSLPRGLGNTGELFF. CDR3 nucleotide sequence: TGTGCCAGCAGCTTGCCTAGGGGGCTTGGGAACACCGGGGAGCTGTTTTTT.

In its sample, this clone was seen once. The CDR3 spells CASSLASWRSGNQPQHF. The CDR3 DNA reads TGTGCCAGCAGCTTAGCATCTTGGCGGAGTGGCAATCAGCCCCAGCATTTT. The chain links TRBV11-2 to TRBJ1-5; D unresolved. Germline CDR1 SGHAT, CDR2 FQNNGV. The CDR3 is made up of 17 amino acids. Trimming removed 1 base from V and 2 bases from J, with 15 bases in between.

The chain is built from TRBV5-1 and TRBJ2-7, with TRBD1 matching 8 bases. From germline, CDR1 is SGHRS and CDR2 YFSETQ. The ends lost 2 bases at V and 6 bases at J; junction bases unmatched: 13. This CDR3 spans 16 amino acids. The DNA of the CDR3 is TGCGCCAGCAGCTTTGGCGCGGGACAGGCCGTCCGCGAGCAGTACTTC. This gives the protein CASSFGAGQAVREQYF.

This rearrangement joins TRBV7-9 to TRBJ1-2, with D possibly matching TRBD1 (5 bases). The CDR3 contains 14 residues. With 4 bases removed from V and 3 bases from J, the gap between germline ends came to 12 bases. Germline V gene sequence: CDR1 SEHNR, CDR2 FQNEAQ (reference sequence). DNA for the CDR3: TGTGCCAGCAGCTCCCCGGGGGGGGACTATGGCTACACCTTC. Translated: CASSSPGGDYGYTF. Drawing the rest from reference TRBV7-9 and TRBJ1-2, the complete variable domain is DTGVSQNPRHKITKRGQNVTFRCDPISEHNRLYWYRQTLGQGPEFLTYFQNEAQLEKSRLLSDRFSAERPKGSFSTLEIQRTEQGDSAMYLCASSSPGGDYGYTFGSGTRLTVV.

The chain has TRBV7-2 and TRBJ2-4, with TRBD1 identical over 8 bases. This CDR3 has 13 residues. The germline CDR1 and CDR2 sequences are SGHTA and FQGNSA. V was clipped by 1 base and J by 7 bases; unmatched bases: 0. The CDR3 nucleotides are TGTGCCAGCAGCTTAGGGACAGGGAACATTCAGTACTTC. It codes for CASSLGTGNIQYF.